Below, 17 T cell receptor beta chains from the same sample are listed, as sequenced in a study of shared clonotypes between healthy human individuals. TCRdb keeps only in-frame clones here, not all; method: immunoSEQ multiplex PCR. In the table there are some 1 million clones, about 80% of which are singletons. The sequencing sample was made of memory CD4+ T cells sorted from blood. Subset meaning: CD45RA-negative fraction. These receptors were collected from a man between 18 and 35 years old in good health.

In regard to this clone: Other DNA variants within this sample encode the same CDR3. The chain couples TRBV5-1 to TRBJ2-2, with no clear D. The CDR3 has 13 amino acids. V was clipped by 1 base and J by 4 bases, with 5 bases between them. From germline, CDR1 is SGHRS and CDR2 YFSETQ. CDR3: CASSLSLTGELFF. DNA of the CDR3: TGCGCCAGCAGCTTGTCCCTCACCGGGGAGCTGTTTTTT.

The chain carries TRBV19 and TRBJ1-5, with D possibly TRBD1 on 5 matching bases. V was pared by 2 bases and J by 5 bases, with 13 bases between. From germline, CDR1 is LNHDA and CDR2 SQIVND (reference sequence). This CDR3 contains 15 residues. The CDR3 DNA reads TGTGCCAGTAGTATAAGTCCGGCAGGGCATCAGCCCCAGCATTTT. This sequence encodes CASSISPAGHQPQHF.

V usage is TRBV4-3 and J usage is TRBJ1-4; maybe TRBD1 (6 bases). CDR1 is LGHNA, CDR2 YSLEER, per germline. There are 18 residues in the CDR3. The V gene lost 4 bases and the J gene lost 7 bases, with 25 bases spanning the gap. This chain's CDR3 is CASSPRGLSRGGTEKLFF. For the CDR3, the DNA is TGCGCCAGCAGCCCCAGGGGTCTCTCGAGGGGGGGTACTGAAAAACTGTTTTTT.

V usage is TRBV30 and J usage is TRBJ2-1; the match to TRBD2 covers 13 bases. Trimming removed 4 bases from V and 8 bases from J; junction bases left unmatched: 8. The CDR3 extends over 15 amino acids. CDR1 is GTSNPN and CDR2 is SVGIG in the germline V gene (reference sequence). This chain's CDR3 is CAWIAGTSGTHEQFF. The CDR3 DNA is TGTGCCTGGATAGCTGGGACTAGCGGGACCCATGAGCAGTTCTTC.

The chain has TRBV7-2 and TRBJ2-6; 10 nucleotides align to TRBD1. V shed 5 bases and J 2 bases; nucleotides not matched to a gene: 12. The V gene's germline CDR1 is SGHTA and CDR2 FQGNSA. The CDR3 has 19 residues. The CDR3 DNA reads TGTGCCAGCAGCCCCCCTTTCGGGGACAGGGGAGCTGGGGCCAACGTCCTGACTTTC. Residues: CASSPPFGDRGAGANVLTF.

The gene calls are TRBV7-9 and TRBJ1-4; TRBD1 might be the D (5 bases). V was shortened by 9 bases and J by 6 bases, with 11 bases between the two germline ends. This CDR3 spans 12 amino acids. Germline V gene lookup returns CDR1 SEHNR and CDR2 FQNEAQ (reference sequence). This chain's CDR3 is CASRRGDEKLFF. The CDR3 nucleotides are TGTGCCAGTCGACGGGGGGATGAAAAACTGTTTTTT. The variable domain in full, with the rest retrieved from reference TRBV7-9 and TRBJ1-4, is DTGVSQNPRHKITKRGQNVTFRCDPISEHNRLYWYRQTLGQGPEFLTYFQNEAQLEKSRLLSDRFSAERPKGSFSTLEIQRTEQGDSAMYLCASRRGDEKLFFGSGTQLSVL.

The chain carries TRBV2 and TRBJ2-7; TRBD1 matches at 8 bases. CDR1 SNHLY and CDR2 FYNNEI come from the germline V gene. Trimming took 7 bases from V and 5 from J; bases not matched to a gene: 10. The CDR3 is made up of 14 amino acids. CDR3 amino acids: CASTETGVPHEQYF. The DNA of the CDR3 is TGTGCCAGCACGGAGACAGGGGTCCCCCACGAGCAGTACTTC.

The chain employs TRBV7-6 and TRBJ2-3; D is possibly TRBD2 (5 bases). CDR1 is SGHVS, CDR2 FNYEAQ, per germline. The CDR3 consists of 14 residues. V was cut by 3 bases and J by 5 bases, with 12 bases left in between. CDR3 protein: CASSFGLEGDTQYF. As DNA, the CDR3 is TGTGCCAGCAGCTTTGGCCTTGAGGGAGATACGCAGTATTTT.

The CDR3 region has the DNA TGTGCCAGCAGTGCCCGACGGTCGGCTAGTCCTAGCACAGATACGCAGTATTTT. This gives the protein CASSARRSASPSTDTQYF. The rearrangement uses TRBV6-1 and TRBJ2-3; unclear D gene. V was pared by 4 bases and J by 0 bases, with 20 bases between. The CDR3 totals 18 residues. CDR1 is MNHNS, CDR2 SASEGT, per germline.

This chain connects TRBV10-3 to TRBJ2-5; TRBD1 might be the D (5 bases). The CDR3 extends over 13 amino acids. V was cut by 3 bases and J by 3 bases, with 8 bases left in between. The germline gives CDR1 ENHRY, CDR2 SYGVKD. Here the CDR3 reads CAISDRTKETQYF. CDR3 nucleotide sequence: TGTGCCATCAGTGACCGGACAAAAGAGACCCAGTACTTC.

This chain links TRBV28 with TRBJ2-1; D may correspond to TRBD1 or TRBD2 (5 bases each). V dropped 3 bases and J dropped 5 bases, with 17 bases sitting between them. The CDR3 spans 16 residues. Germline V lookup: CDR1 MDHEN, CDR2 SYDVKM. This chain's CDR3 is CASSFKLVGTNNEQFF. The CDR3, as DNA: TGTGCCAGCAGTTTTAAGCTTGTCGGGACGAACAATGAGCAGTTCTTC. Together with reference TRBV28 and TRBJ2-1, the CDR3 gives the full variable domain: DVKVTQSSRYLVKRTGEKVFLECVQDMDHENMFWYRQDPGLGLRLIYFSYDVKMKEKGDIPEGYSVSREKKERFSLILESASTNQTSMYLCASSFKLVGTNNEQFFGPGTRLTVL.

This chain joins TRBV7-2 and TRBJ2-7; 8 nucleotides align to TRBD2. J gave up 2 bases and V 4 bases, and 7 bases lay outside the gene matches. Germline lookup yields CDR1 SGHTA and CDR2 FQGNSA. This CDR3 has 15 residues. CDR3 in amino acids: CASSSHPGLAYEQYF. The DNA for the CDR3 is TGTGCCAGCAGCTCCCATCCGGGACTAGCCTACGAGCAGTACTTC.

The V gene is TRBV28, the J gene TRBJ2-5; 9 bases match TRBD2. The J call may be faulty, since TRBJ2-7 better matches the DNA end. CDR3 length equals 13 residues. Looked up from germline, CDR1 is MDHEN and CDR2 is SYDVKM. The CDR3 sequence: CASSAGGFNEQYF. CDR3 sequence (DNA): TGTGCCAGCAGCGCGGGGGGGTTCAACGAGCAGTACTTC.

The table lists this clone with a few counts. This sequence joins TRBV19 and TRBJ2-6; no clear D gene. CDR1 is LNHDA and CDR2 is SQIVND in the germline V gene (reference sequence). Trimming took 8 bases from V and 4 from J, leaving 3 bases between them. The CDR3 is 11 amino acids. The CDR3 is CASRGANVLTF. The DNA of the CDR3 is TGTGCCAGTCGAGGGGCCAACGTCCTGACTTTC.

V gene TRBV5-1 combines with J gene TRBJ1-5; D is unresolved. Per the germline V gene, CDR1 is SGHRS and CDR2 is YFSETQ. The CDR3 loop spans 15 amino acids. V lost 3 bases and J lost 1, with 11 bases in between. The CDR3 loop reads CASSSGPESNQPQHF. In DNA, the CDR3 is TGCGCCAGCAGCTCCGGCCCAGAGAGCAATCAGCCCCAGCATTTT.

The chain employs TRBV30 and TRBJ2-1, with D tentatively TRBD2 (6 bases). The ends were cut back, 3 bases at V and 0 bases at J, with 15 bases in the middle. This CDR3 is 16 amino acids long. Germline values: CDR1 GTSNPN, CDR2 SVGIG (reference sequence). The CDR3, as DNA: TGTGCCTGGAGCTCGTATAGCGGTCCCTCCTACAATGAGCAGTTCTTC. It codes for CAWSSYSGPSYNEQFF.

The rearrangement uses TRBV25-1 and TRBJ1-3; the D gene is possibly TRBD1 (5 bases). V lost 7 bases to trimming and J lost 2 bases, with 15 bases between them. The length of the CDR3 is 15 residues. Germline V CDR1 and CDR2: MGHDK, SYGVNS. The CDR3 bases are TGTGCCAGCACCCCGCGTCGGGGGGCTGGAAACACCATATATTTT. Translation: CASTPRRGAGNTIYF.